These 18 T cell receptor beta chains were all obtained from the same sample, sequenced in a study of shared clonotypes between healthy human individuals. Here immunoSEQ multiplex PCR was the method, and the copy in TCRdb shows in-frame clones only, minus some. The sample yields about 590,000 clones, 95% to 96% seen once. In the naive CD8 group, cells lacked CD45RO and were positively selected for CCR7, so terminally differentiated effector memory CD45RA+ cells were left out. The sample was naive CD8+ T cells sorted from blood. Source of these receptors: a woman in her twenties or thirties in good health.

The CDR3 nucleotides are TGCAGCGTTGAAGATGGCAGGGTTGCAGAGACCCAGTACTTC. Protein product: CSVEDGRVAETQYF. The gene calls are TRBV29-1 and TRBJ2-5, with D perhaps TRBD1 (5 bases). The V end was cut by 0 bases, the J end by 4 bases, with 12 bases between. This CDR3 has 14 residues. Germline V lookup: CDR1 SQVTM, CDR2 ANQGSEA.

V usage is TRBV7-8 and J usage is TRBJ2-1; unclear D gene. Germline V gene sequence: CDR1 SGHVS, CDR2 FQNEAQ. This CDR3 is 17 amino acids long. V lost 1 base and J 0 bases, leaving 13 bases between the germline ends. The CDR3 here is CASSLVPALSSYNEQFF. CDR3 coding DNA: TGTGCCAGCAGCTTAGTCCCAGCTTTGAGCTCCTACAATGAGCAGTTCTTC.

The table lists this clone with a count of one. This chain links TRBV28 with TRBJ2-1, with 8 bases lining up with TRBD1. The length of the CDR3 is 14 residues. Germline V lookup: CDR1 MDHEN, CDR2 SYDVKM. V gave up 6 bases and J gave up 6 bases; unmatched junction bases: 7. CDR3 bases: TGTGCCAGCAGGATACAGGGGGGATCCAATGAGCAGTTCTTC. It codes for CASRIQGGSNEQFF.

The chain has TRBV19 and TRBJ1-5; 8 bases map to TRBD1. V was clipped by 6 bases and J by 4 bases; unmatched bases: 8. The CDR3 loop spans 15 amino acids. Germline V lookup: CDR1 LNHDA, CDR2 SQIVND (reference sequence). The CDR3 sequence is CASSLGTGLNQPQHF. The CDR3 DNA reads TGTGCCAGTAGCCTTGGGACAGGACTTAATCAGCCCCAGCATTTT. The full variable domain, rest sourced from reference TRBV19 and TRBJ1-5, is DGGITQSPKYLFRKEGQNVTLSCEQNLNHDAMYWYRQDPGQGLRLIYYSQIVNDFQKGDIAEGYSVSREKKESFPLTVTSAQKNPTAFYLCASSLGTGLNQPQHFGDGTRLSIL.

Turning to this clone: One end of the junction fails to match germline, which may point to a read error. V gene TRBV28 combines with J gene TRBJ2-1; maybe TRBD1 (6 bases). The germline V gene encodes CDR1 MDHEN and CDR2 SYDVKM. This CDR3 is 15 amino acids long. The CDR3 reads CASRRTGFSSNEQFF. The DNA of the CDR3 is TGTGCCAGCAGGCGAACAGGGTTCTCCTCCAATGAGCAGTTCTTC. Drawing the rest from reference TRBV28 and TRBJ2-1, the complete variable domain is DVKVTQSSRYLVKRTGEKVFLECVQDMDHENMFWYRQDPGLGLRLIYFSYDVKMKEKGDIPEGYSVSREKKERFSLILESASTNQTSMYLCASRRTGFSSNEQFFGPGTRLTVL.

The V and J genes are TRBV4-1 and TRBJ2-4, with D perhaps TRBD2 (6 bases). Trimming left V 1 base short and J 1 base short, with 17 bases between. There are 18 residues in the CDR3. CDR1 is MGHRA, CDR2 YSYEKL, per germline. The CDR3 protein is CASSQGRGAGQAKNIQYF. CDR3 DNA sequence: TGCGCCAGCAGCCAAGGGAGGGGAGCGGGTCAGGCCAAAAACATTCAGTACTTC.

The chain joins TRBV5-8 to TRBJ2-7, with D perhaps matching TRBD1 (5 bases). The CDR3 extends over 16 amino acids. Germline V gene sequence: CDR1 SGHTS, CDR2 YDEGEE. V was pared by 1 base and J by 3 bases, with 17 bases between. This CDR3 reads CASSLSYGDRIYEQYF. CDR3 sequence (DNA): TGTGCCAGCAGCTTGAGTTACGGAGACAGAATCTACGAGCAGTACTTC.

This chain links TRBV7-9 with TRBJ2-7; D may be TRBD2 (6 bases). This CDR3 region has 14 residues. Looked up from germline, CDR1 is SEHNR and CDR2 is FQNEAQ (reference sequence). Trimming took off 3 bases at V and 0 bases at J, with 9 bases between the two ends. The CDR3 bases are TGTGCCAGCAGCTTTGGGGGAGGCTCCTACGAGCAGTACTTC. Its protein product is CASSFGGGSYEQYF.

The CDR3 bases are TGCAGCGTTGATTACGTGGGCACGAATCAGCCCCAGCATTTT. As protein: CSVDYVGTNQPQHF. The chain uses TRBV29-1 and TRBJ1-5; no firm D call. V was clipped by 3 bases and J by 4 bases, with 13 bases between them. CDR1 is SQVTM, CDR2 ANQGSEA, per germline. The CDR3 spans 14 residues.

The CDR3, as DNA: TGCGCCAGCAGCGCGGGACTAGGTACCTACGAGCAGTACTTC. Residues: CASSAGLGTYEQYF. V and J are TRBV5-1 and TRBJ2-7, with 8 bases matching TRBD2. V lost 4 bases, J lost 2 bases, and 5 bases stayed unmatched. Looked up from germline, CDR1 is SGHRS and CDR2 is YFSETQ. The CDR3 extends over 14 amino acids.

The J gene is TRBJ1-2, the V gene TRBV28; 7 bases line up with TRBD1. Per germline, CDR1 MDHEN and CDR2 SYDVKM. The CDR3 runs to 13 residues. V lost 3 bases to trimming and J lost 8 bases; unmatched junction nucleotides: 6. The CDR3 loop is CASSFEGAQGYTF. Here the CDR3 DNA reads TGTGCCAGCAGTTTTGAGGGGGCCCAAGGCTACACCTTC.

The chain uses TRBV5-1 and TRBJ2-2; 13 bases align to TRBD2. The CDR3 is 17 residues long. V shed 4 bases, J shed 4 bases, and the junction held 7 bases outside the gene matches. Per the germline V gene, CDR1 is SGHRS and CDR2 is YFSETQ. CDR3 coding DNA: TGCGCCAGCAGCCCTGGACTAGCGGGAGAGAGCACCGGGGAGCTGTTTTTT. Protein: CASSPGLAGESTGELFF.

This chain uses TRBV5-4 with TRBJ2-2, with 7 bases matching TRBD2. The CDR3 spans 15 residues. The V gene's germline CDR1 is SGHNT and CDR2 YYREEE (reference sequence). Germline trimming cut 5 bases from V and 7 bases from J; bases unmatched to any gene: 11. CDR3 loop: CASRHGTTLGGELFF. Here the CDR3 DNA reads TGTGCCAGCAGACACGGGACTACCCTCGGCGGGGAGCTGTTTTTT.

The chain carries TRBV4-1 and TRBJ2-1; 11 bases fit TRBD1. Per the germline V gene, CDR1 is MGHRA and CDR2 is YSYEKL. The CDR3 has 16 residues. V shed 0 bases and J 6 bases; nucleotides not matched to a gene: 4. The CDR3 DNA is TGCGCCAGCAGCCAAGATGCCGGGACAGGGGGCAATGAGCAGTTCTTC. This sequence encodes CASSQDAGTGGNEQFF.

CDR3 loop: CSGADYNEQFF. CDR3 nucleotide sequence: TGCAGCGGAGCGGATTACAATGAGCAGTTCTTC. The V call is TRBV29-1, the J call TRBJ2-1; perhaps TRBD2 as D (5 bases). V shed 7 bases and J shed 4 bases, with 8 bases lying between them. CDR1 is SQVTM, CDR2 ANQGSEA, per germline. The CDR3 runs to 11 residues.

This clone appeared a few times. This CDR3 is also generated by other DNA sequences in the sample. V and J are TRBV27 and TRBJ1-5, with unresolved D. The germline V gene encodes CDR1 MNHEY and CDR2 SMNVEV (reference sequence). V lost 0 bases and J 3 bases, leaving 3 bases between the germline ends. CDR3 length equals 13 residues. The CDR3 DNA reads as TGTGCCAGCAGTTTATCTTCCAATCAGCCCCAGCATTTT. Its translation: CASSLSSNQPQHF.

This chain joins TRBV11-2 and TRBJ2-5; no reliable D call. The CDR3 is made up of 15 amino acids. Trimming took 2 bases from V and 0 from J, leaving 10 bases between them. The V gene's germline CDR1 is SGHAT and CDR2 FQNNGV. CDR3 nucleotides: TGTGCCAGCAGCTTAACCCTAATTTACCAAGAGACCCAGTACTTC. Protein: CASSLTLIYQETQYF.

Details on this clone: Other DNA sequences in this sample translate to the same CDR3. V and J are TRBV4-1 and TRBJ1-5; 11 bases line up with TRBD1. With V trimmed by 2 bases and J by 5 bases, 2 bases remained unmatched. Per germline, CDR1 MGHRA and CDR2 YSYEKL. This CDR3 region has 15 residues. The CDR3 loop is CASSQRTGGDQPQHF. The CDR3 DNA sequence: TGCGCCAGCAGCCAAAGGACAGGGGGCGATCAGCCCCAGCATTTT.